This note documents a single TCR beta chain sequence. Its antigen is not known. Per the germline V gene, CDR1 is LNHDA and CDR2 is SQIVND (reference sequence). V shed 4 bases and J 0 bases; nucleotides not matched to a gene: 12. There are 20 residues in the CDR3. These data come from a study of cytomegalovirus exposure and HLA in healthy donors. Whole-study context: The approximately 110 validation repertoires, a later analysis reported, used the same platform as the 666 first-cohort repertoires. The study, taken as a whole, reports: Most TCR sequences were seen very rarely across donors, but some public TCRs occurred in many. Published work reported that the classifier diagnosed cytomegalovirus status with high specificity and sensitivity. There were 164 TCR beta chains listed as cytomegalovirus-associated.

The repertoire was sequenced with immunoSEQ multiplex PCR; TCRdb's copy has only in-frame clones and lacks some. The table records about 73,000 clones, 85% to 95% of them present only once. The sample taken for sequencing was PBMCs. The receptor was isolated from a man younger than 30 in good health and CMV-seronegative. V usage is TRBV19 and J usage is TRBJ2-3, with 14 bases fitting TRBD2. The CDR3 loop is CASSTPGLAGAPLSTDTQYF. In DNA form, the CDR3 reads TGTGCCAGTAGTACACCGGGACTAGCGGGGGCACCACTTAGCACAGATACGCAGTATTTT.